This T cell receptor (beta chain) originates from a study of blood T cell repertoires in COVID-19. Across the study: The analysed material was cDNA or gDNA that came from T cells, B-cell-depleted T cells, or PBMCs.

Trimming took off 4 bases at V and 5 bases at J, with 18 bases between the two ends. This CDR3 has 15 residues. CDR1 is SGDLS and CDR2 is YYNGEE in the germline V gene. Some clones are missing from TCRdb's copy, which holds only in-frame ones; the method was immunoSEQ multiplex PCR. The sample includes more than 90,000 clones, about 89% of them seen just once. The receptor was isolated from a woman aged 30 to 39 with acute or convalescent COVID-19. J is TRBJ2-5 and V is TRBV9; D is perhaps TRBD2 (6 bases). The sample was peripheral blood. DNA for the CDR3: TGTGCCAGCAGCTCACAACTAGCCGGGGCGGAGACCCAGTACTTC. Its protein product is CASSSQLAGAETQYF.